The 27 T cell receptor beta chains reported below all come from one sample, sequenced in a study of OX40 agonist ivuxolimab in advanced cancers. TCRdb's copy holds only in-frame clones and misses some; the assay was immunoSEQ multiplex PCR. The sample includes tens of thousands of clones, roughly 92% seen only once; the top ten take 12%. The material was CD4+ or CD8+ T cells sorted from blood, obtained in a trial of the OX40 agonist ivuxolimab. The receptors stem from an adult with an advanced solid tumor such as melanoma, head and neck, liver or kidney cancer.

V usage is TRBV27 and J usage is TRBJ2-7; D unresolved. Germline V gene data show CDR1 as MNHEY and CDR2 as SMNVEV (reference sequence). This CDR3 has 15 residues. Trimming left V 1 base short and J 4 bases short, with 14 bases between. Here the CDR3 reads CASSLFGTDLYEQYF. CDR3 coding DNA: TGTGCCAGCAGTTTATTCGGCACTGACCTTTACGAGCAGTACTTC.

The chain combines TRBV5-5 with TRBJ2-7, with D uncertain. This CDR3 has 13 residues. V was pared by 0 bases and J by 0 bases, with 4 bases between. Germline assignment: CDR1 SGHKS and CDR2 YYEKEE (reference sequence). As DNA, the CDR3 is TGTGCCAGCAGCTTGGCCCCCTCCTACGAGCAGTACTTC. Encoded protein: CASSLAPSYEQYF. The full variable domain, completed using reference TRBV5-5 and TRBJ2-7, is DAGVTQSPTHLIKTRGQQVTLRCSPISGHKSVSWYQQVLGQGPQFIFQYYEKEERGRGNFPDRFSARQFPNYSSELNVNALLLGDSALYLCASSLAPSYEQYFGPGTRLTVT.

The chain carries TRBV5-6 and TRBJ1-5, with D maybe TRBD1 (5 bases). Trimming took off 0 bases at V and 0 bases at J, with 13 bases between the two ends. From germline, CDR1 is SGHDT and CDR2 YYEEEE. The CDR3 spans 17 residues. The CDR3 nucleotides read TGTGCCAGCAGCTTGGGGCTAACAGGATTTAGCAATCAGCCCCAGCATTTT. Translated, it gives CASSLGLTGFSNQPQHF.

The chain is built from TRBV5-1 and TRBJ2-6; D is unclear. Germline lookup yields CDR1 SGHRS and CDR2 YFSETQ. The CDR3 contains 15 residues. V was pared by 4 bases and J by 2 bases, with 10 bases between. The CDR3 sequence is CASSPGGAGANVLTF. CDR3 sequence (DNA): TGCGCCAGCAGCCCAGGTGGGGCTGGGGCCAACGTCCTGACTTTC.

The gene calls are TRBV9 and TRBJ1-5, with D uncertain. CDR1 is SGDLS, CDR2 YYNGEE, per germline. The CDR3 has 17 amino acids. V lost 0 bases and J 0 bases, leaving 13 bases between the germline ends. The CDR3 nucleotides read TGTGCCAGCAGCGTAGAAGGTCGGGAGGATAGCAATCAGCCCCAGCATTTT. It translates to CASSVEGREDSNQPQHF.

The rearrangement joins TRBV28 to TRBJ1-5, with D tentatively TRBD1 (5 bases). The CDR3 covers 15 residues. Germline lookup yields CDR1 MDHEN and CDR2 SYDVKM. V lost 2 bases, J lost 2 bases, and 10 bases lay in between. The CDR3 sequence is CASSLLGGGNQPQHF. As DNA, the CDR3 is TGTGCCAGCAGTTTACTGGGGGGGGGCAATCAGCCCCAGCATTTT.

This chain links TRBV9 with TRBJ2-7; TRBD2 might be the D (6 bases). Germline-derived CDR1 and CDR2 are SGDLS and YYNGEE. V lost 0 bases, J lost 5 bases, and 12 bases lay in between. This CDR3 spans 14 amino acids. CDR3 sequence: CASSVDGGINEQYF. For the CDR3, the DNA is TGTGCCAGCAGCGTAGACGGCGGGATCAACGAGCAGTACTTC.

J is TRBJ2-5 and V is TRBV19, with 7 bases that match TRBD2. The trim removed 3 bases at V and 9 bases at J, leaving 4 bases unmatched. In germline, CDR1 is LNHDA, CDR2 SQIVND (reference sequence). The CDR3 is made up of 12 amino acids. The CDR3 sequence is CASSIGGGAQYF. The CDR3 region has the DNA TGTGCCAGTAGTATTGGTGGGGGGGCCCAGTACTTC.

This clone has only one observation. The J gene is TRBJ2-7, the V gene TRBV7-9, with D perhaps matching TRBD1 (6 bases). The CDR3 loop spans 12 amino acids. Germline loops: CDR1 SEHNR, CDR2 FQNEAQ (reference sequence). Deletions cut 5 bases from V and 7 bases from J, with 12 bases between. DNA of the CDR3: TGTGCCAGCAGCCCTACAGGGTTTGAGCAGTACTTC. It codes for CASSPTGFEQYF. The full variable domain, rest sourced from reference TRBV7-9 and TRBJ2-7, is DTGVSQNPRHKITKRGQNVTFRCDPISEHNRLYWYRQTLGQGPEFLTYFQNEAQLEKSRLLSDRFSAERPKGSFSTLEIQRTEQGDSAMYLCASSPTGFEQYFGPGTRLTVT.

The chain uses TRBV9 and TRBJ1-1; D call uncertain. V shed 4 bases and J shed 1 base, with 8 bases lying between them. CDR1 and CDR2 (germline): SGDLS, YYNGEE. This CDR3 contains 13 residues. The CDR3 loop is CASSTQKNTEAFF. The CDR3 nucleotides read TGTGCCAGCAGCACACAGAAGAACACTGAAGCTTTCTTT.

The chain joins TRBV10-1 to TRBJ2-3; D remains ambiguous. Germline V gives CDR1 WNHNN, CDR2 SYGVQD (reference sequence). The length of the CDR3 is 12 residues. The V gene lost 6 bases and the J gene lost 2 bases, with 6 bases spanning the gap. CDR3 sequence: CASRTNTDTQYF. Written as DNA, the CDR3 is TGCGCCAGCAGGACAAACACAGATACGCAGTATTTT.

Details on this clone: One end of the junction does not line up with germline, which may come from a read error. The chain links TRBV27 to TRBJ2-1, with TRBD2 identical over 10 bases. This CDR3 is built from 14 residues. Per the germline V gene, CDR1 is MNHEY and CDR2 is SMNVEV (reference sequence). CDR3 nucleotide sequence: TGTGCCAGCAGTTGGTCTAGCGGGGGTCTCTTTCAGGTCTTC. This translates into CASSWSSGGLFQVF.

The chain couples TRBV6-5 to TRBJ1-5; 10 bases line up with TRBD1. CDR1 is MNHEY and CDR2 is SVGAGI in the germline V gene. The ends lost 4 bases at V and 4 bases at J; junction bases unmatched: 4. CDR3 length: 15 amino acids. The CDR3: CASSSRQGANQPQHF. The DNA for the CDR3 is TGTGCCAGCAGTTCCCGACAGGGGGCTAATCAGCCCCAGCATTTT.

The V gene is TRBV9, the J gene TRBJ2-3, with D unresolved. V lost 0 bases and J 5 bases, leaving 10 bases between the germline ends. The CDR3 is 14 amino acids. Germline-derived CDR1 and CDR2 are SGDLS and YYNGEE. DNA of the CDR3: TGTGCCAGCAGCGTAGGCGCGGCTATAGATACGCAGTATTTT. Protein sequence: CASSVGAAIDTQYF.

The CDR3 region has the DNA TGTGCCAGCAGTCCCGGACACCAATTCTACGAGCAGTACTTC. As protein: CASSPGHQFYEQYF. The chain uses TRBV28 and TRBJ2-7; D might be TRBD1 (5 bases). Germline V gene data show CDR1 as MDHEN and CDR2 as SYDVKM. V shed 5 bases and J shed 3 bases, with 14 bases lying between them. CDR3 size: 14 residues.

In the case of this clone: The sample has other DNA sequences that encode this CDR3 too. The rearrangement uses TRBV4-1 and TRBJ2-7, with TRBD1 matching 8 bases. This CDR3 comprises 14 residues. The germline V gene has CDR1 MGHRA and CDR2 YSYEKL. The V segment lost 1 base and the J segment 4 bases; nucleotides outside the gene matches: 3. The CDR3 nucleotides read TGCGCCAGCAGCCAAGGACAGGGGAGTTACGAGCAGTACTTC. Translating it yields CASSQGQGSYEQYF.

The rearrangement uses TRBV29-1 and TRBJ2-7; 9 bases are a match to TRBD1. The germline V gene encodes CDR1 SQVTM and CDR2 ANQGSEA. The CDR3 loop spans 13 amino acids. V shed 5 bases, J shed 1 base, and the junction held 3 bases outside the gene matches. CDR3 region: CSVPGQGSYEQYF. The CDR3 DNA reads as TGCAGCGTTCCGGGACAGGGTTCCTACGAGCAGTACTTC.

The chain couples TRBV4-3 to TRBJ2-7; 8 bases map to TRBD1. V trimming: 4 bases; J trimming: 7 bases; junction bases outside the gene matches: 9. Germline V gene lookup returns CDR1 LGHNA and CDR2 YSLEER. The CDR3 has 14 residues. The CDR3 reads CASSLGTGPGEQYF. Here the CDR3 DNA reads TGCGCCAGCAGCCTAGGGACAGGTCCTGGGGAGCAGTACTTC.

The V call is TRBV28, the J call TRBJ1-5, with TRBD1 as a possible D gene (6 bases). Germline V gives CDR1 MDHEN, CDR2 SYDVKM. The CDR3 covers 13 residues. V was trimmed by 3 bases and J by 6 bases, leaving 9 bases between them. As DNA, the CDR3 is TGTGCCAGCAGTTTGGACAGTGCTCAGCCCCAGCATTTT. Protein product: CASSLDSAQPQHF.

The chain carries TRBV2 and TRBJ2-7, with 9 bases aligning to TRBD2. This CDR3 has 15 residues. J was trimmed by 5 bases and V by 7 bases; bases with no gene match: 12. Germline CDR1 and CDR2: SNHLY and FYNNEI. The CDR3 sequence: CASTLSGGFVNEQYF. For the CDR3, the DNA is TGTGCCAGCACGCTTAGCGGGGGCTTTGTCAACGAGCAGTACTTC. Full variable domain (outside the CDR3, taken from reference TRBV2 and TRBJ2-7): EPEVTQTPSHQVTQMGQEVILRCVPISNHLYFYWYRQILGQKVEFLVSFYNNEISEKSEIFDDQFSVERPDGSNFTLKIRSTKLEDSAMYFCASTLSGGFVNEQYFGPGTRLTVT.

This clone appeared once. This sequence joins TRBV27 and TRBJ2-7; 7 bases fit TRBD1. CDR3 length equals 14 residues. Germline lookup yields CDR1 MNHEY and CDR2 SMNVEV (reference sequence). V lost 5 bases and J lost 2; bases outside the gene matches: 6. The DNA for the CDR3 is TGTGCCAGCAGTCCCCGGGACAGAACCTACGAGCAGTACTTC. Residues: CASSPRDRTYEQYF.

The chain links TRBV27 to TRBJ2-5; D tentatively fits TRBD1 or TRBD2 (5 bases each). Trimming removed 5 bases at V and 3 bases at J, with 25 bases between. Germline V gives CDR1 MNHEY, CDR2 SMNVEV (reference sequence). There are 18 residues in the CDR3. The CDR3: CASSTTLPGTDGEETQYF. For the CDR3, the DNA is TGTGCCAGCAGTACGACCCTCCCCGGGACGGACGGAGAAGAGACCCAGTACTTC.

The rearrangement links TRBV30 to TRBJ1-1, with D uncertain. The CDR3 is 12 amino acids. V dropped 4 bases and J dropped 7 bases, with 13 bases sitting between them. Germline CDR1 and CDR2: GTSNPN and SVGIG (reference sequence). DNA of the CDR3: TGTGCCTGGATTATCAGAGGTGGTGAAGCTTTCTTT. Its protein is CAWIIRGGEAFF.

The chain joins TRBV30 to TRBJ2-3; 9 bases are shared with TRBD2. The V segment lost 4 bases and the J segment 0 bases; nucleotides outside the gene matches: 8. Germline V gives CDR1 GTSNPN, CDR2 SVGIG (reference sequence). The CDR3 runs 16 residues. CDR3 DNA: TGTGCCTGGACTGCGGGAGGGCCCGTTAGCACAGATACGCAGTATTTT. Its protein is CAWTAGGPVSTDTQYF.

The chain combines TRBV9 with TRBJ2-7, with 8 positions matching TRBD1. CDR3 length: 14 amino acids. J gave up 2 bases and V 1 base, and 2 bases lay outside the gene matches. Germline assignment: CDR1 SGDLS and CDR2 YYNGEE. The CDR3 coding sequence is TGTGCCAGCAGCGTAACAGGGGGTGCCTACGAGCAGTACTTC. Translated: CASSVTGGAYEQYF. Full variable domain (remainder filled in from reference TRBV9 and TRBJ2-7): DSGVTQTPKHLITATGQRVTLRCSPRSGDLSVYWYQQSLDQGLQFLIQYYNGEERAKGNILERFSAQQFPDLHSELNLSSLELGDSALYFCASSVTGGAYEQYFGPGTRLTVT.

The chain employs TRBV4-1 and TRBJ1-6, with D hard to call. The CDR3 sequence is 14 residues long. Trimming cost V 4 bases and J 8 bases, with 12 bases left between them. The germline gives CDR1 MGHRA, CDR2 YSYEKL. CDR3: CASSLGPVHSPLHF. The CDR3 DNA reads TGCGCCAGCAGCCTAGGGCCCGTCCATTCACCCCTCCACTTT.

The chain joins TRBV28 to TRBJ1-5; 7 nucleotides agree with TRBD1. Germline lookup yields CDR1 MDHEN and CDR2 SYDVKM. The CDR3 is 14 residues long. V dropped 4 bases and J dropped 4; count of bases not matched to a gene: 4. CDR3 loop: CASSYQGDNQPQHF. The CDR3, as DNA: TGTGCCAGCAGTTACCAGGGGGATAATCAGCCCCAGCATTTT.